This TCR beta chain was observed in a study of blood T cell repertoires in COVID-19. In its sample, this clone was seen once. Germline V CDR1 and CDR2: SGHVS, FQNEAQ. This CDR3 is 11 amino acids long. V dropped 6 bases and J dropped 10 bases, with 10 bases sitting between them. Repertoires were generated with immunoSEQ multiplex PCR, while TCRdb's copy carries only in-frame clones and drops some. Here the sample spans 90,000 to 100,000 clones, 87% being singletons. The sequence derives from a woman aged 60-75 years with COVID-19, enrolled during active disease. Specimen: peripheral blood. V usage is TRBV7-8 and J usage is TRBJ2-1; D is undetermined. The CDR3 sequence: CASRLSREQFF. In DNA form, the CDR3 reads TGTGCCAGCAGACTTTCGCGGGAGCAGTTCTTC.